These 24 T cell receptor beta chains share one sample of origin, sequenced in a study of blood T cells in healthy people across ages. Using a J-beta primer mix together with a sample-barcoded 5' primer, a second PCR was run for roughly 6 to 12 cycles. In TCRdb, the 5' RACE reads were re-called with MiXCR into one record per CDR3 protein. In the table there are around 500,000 distinct CDR3 sequences, around 48% of which are singletons. The sample consisted of blood. These receptors originate from an elderly man in good health.

CDR3 nucleotides: TGTGCCAGCAGCGACTCTATACCCGGGGAGCAGTACTTC. It encodes CASSDSIPGEQYF. The J gene is TRBJ2-7, the V gene TRBV14, with no clear D. The V end lost 5 bases, the J end lost 7 bases, and 15 bases lay between the germline ends. CDR3 size: 13 residues. Germline assignment: CDR1 SGHDN and CDR2 FVKESK.

The chain is built from TRBV20-1 and TRBJ1-1; no clear D. The germline V gene has CDR1 DFQATT and CDR2 SNEGSKA (reference sequence). V lost 3 bases to trimming and J lost 2 bases, with 13 bases between them. The CDR3 is 14 residues long. Written as DNA, the CDR3 is TGCAGTGCTAGGCCGCAAACGGGTAACACTGAAGCTTTCTTT. It yields the protein CSARPQTGNTEAFF.

The table lists this clonotype with a count of one. CDR3 coding DNA: TGTGCCAGCAGCTTGTCGCCCGGGACTAGCGGGAGGGGGGAGCAGTTCTTC. Protein: CASSLSPGTSGRGEQFF. The chain uses TRBV7-9 and TRBJ2-1, with TRBD2 matching 16 bases. Germline trimming cut 3 bases from V and 10 bases from J; bases unmatched to any gene: 9. Germline CDR1 SEHNR, CDR2 FQNEAQ (reference sequence). CDR3 size: 17 residues.

The chain combines TRBV27 with TRBJ2-1, with D perhaps matching TRBD2 (5 bases). The CDR3 consists of 14 residues. The germline gives CDR1 MNHEY, CDR2 SMNVEV (reference sequence). With 3 bases removed from V and 5 bases from J, the gap between germline ends came to 11 bases. The CDR3 spells CASSFGGSNNEQFF. The CDR3 DNA is TGTGCCAGCAGTTTCGGAGGATCAAACAATGAGCAGTTCTTC.

This clonotype was seen a handful of times. V gene TRBV27 combines with J gene TRBJ2-1, with 8 bases lining up with TRBD2. Per germline, CDR1 MNHEY and CDR2 SMNVEV (reference sequence). The CDR3 length is 14 residues. The J segment lost 7 bases and the V segment lost 2 bases, leaving 4 bases of the junction unmatched. This CDR3 reads CASSLTGTRNEQFF. In DNA, the CDR3 is TGTGCCAGCAGTTTAACCGGGACTAGGAATGAGCAGTTCTTC.

This clonotype turned up a few times. The J gene is TRBJ2-1, the V gene TRBV7-9, with 9 bases that match TRBD2. The CDR3 loop spans 15 amino acids. CDR1 is SEHNR and CDR2 is FQNEAQ in the germline V gene (reference sequence). The J segment lost 4 bases and the V segment lost 5 bases, leaving 6 bases of the junction unmatched. As DNA, the CDR3 is TGTGCCAGCAGCCCAAGGACTAGCGTATACAATGAGCAGTTCTTC. This encodes CASSPRTSVYNEQFF.

CDR3 sequence: CASSLGQRGRGEQFF. The CDR3 nucleotides are TGCGCCAGCAGCTTGGGTCAGCGGGGGAGGGGTGAGCAGTTCTTC. The chain links TRBV5-1 to TRBJ2-1; 8 nucleotides line up with TRBD2. Per the germline V gene, CDR1 is SGHRS and CDR2 is YFSETQ. CDR3 length: 15 amino acids. The J segment lost 9 bases and the V segment lost 0 bases, leaving 8 bases of the junction unmatched. The entire variable domain, with the rest obtained from reference TRBV5-1 and TRBJ2-1, is as follows: KAGVTQTPRYLIKTRGQQVTLSCSPISGHRSVSWYQQTPGQGLQFLFEYFSETQRNKGNFPGRFSGRQFSNSRSEMNVSTLELGDSALYLCASSLGQRGRGEQFFGPGTRLTVL.

The chain employs TRBV18 and TRBJ2-5; unclear D gene. CDR1 KGHSH and CDR2 LQKENI come from the germline V gene. This CDR3 spans 15 amino acids. V dropped 9 bases and J dropped 11 bases, with 28 bases sitting between them. CDR3 region: CASQKGRATQTEQYF. The DNA for the CDR3 is TGTGCCAGTCAAAAAGGCCGGGCTACGCAAACGGAGCAGTACTTC.

This chain joins TRBV27 and TRBJ2-4; maybe TRBD1 (6 bases). There are 11 residues in the CDR3. Trimming stripped 3 bases from V and 14 bases from J, with 11 bases between. Looked up from germline, CDR1 is MNHEY and CDR2 is SMNVEV (reference sequence). The CDR3 loop is CASSFNHREYF. CDR3 nucleotides: TGTGCCAGCAGTTTCAACCACAGGGAGTACTTC.

The rearrangement joins TRBV6-1 to TRBJ2-3; 7 nucleotides match TRBD1. The length of the CDR3 is 15 residues. After removal of 6 bases from V and 1 base from J, the junction contained 7 bases not matched to a gene. The V gene's germline CDR1 is MNHNS and CDR2 SASEGT. CDR3 bases: TGTGCCAGCAGAAGTGAGGGGGCTGGCACAGATACGCAGTATTTT. This gives the protein CASRSEGAGTDTQYF.

V is TRBV20-1 and J is TRBJ1-5; D possibly corresponds to TRBD1 (5 bases). This CDR3 comprises 14 residues. The V end lost 3 bases, the J end lost 2 bases, and 11 bases lay between the germline ends. CDR1 is DFQATT and CDR2 is SNEGSKA in the germline V gene (reference sequence). The CDR3 DNA is TGCAGTGCTAGTGGGACGCTAGGCAATCAGCCCCAGCATTTT. It yields the protein CSASGTLGNQPQHF.

Only a few counts were recorded for this clonotype. V is TRBV20-1 and J is TRBJ2-5; possibly TRBD1 for D (5 bases). Deletions cut 6 bases from V and 5 bases from J, with 13 bases between. The CDR3 loop spans 12 amino acids. CDR1 DFQATT and CDR2 SNEGSKA come from the germline V gene (reference sequence). The CDR3 is CSARADSETQYF. CDR3 bases: TGCAGTGCCAGGGCCGATTCGGAGACCCAGTACTTC.

The chain joins TRBV29-1 to TRBJ2-1; D remains unclear. With 0 bases removed from V and 6 bases from J, the gap between germline ends came to 12 bases. Germline V gene lookup returns CDR1 SQVTM and CDR2 ANQGSEA. The CDR3 runs to 14 residues. CDR3 coding DNA: TGCAGCGTTGAAGATCGGTTAGGTATCAATGAGCAGTTCTTC. Its translation: CSVEDRLGINEQFF.

This clonotype has only a few counts. The chain combines TRBV7-2 with TRBJ2-1; 8 positions agree with TRBD1. The junction had 4 bases not matched to a gene; V was cut back by 0 bases and J by 3 bases. This CDR3 has 16 amino acids. Germline assignment: CDR1 SGHTA and CDR2 FQGNSA. The CDR3 loop is CASSLAPGQVYNEQFF. CDR3 nucleotide sequence: TGTGCCAGCAGCTTAGCCCCGGGACAGGTCTACAATGAGCAGTTCTTC.

This clonotype was observed a handful of times. A clone one base away is much larger, so this may be a read error. The chain employs TRBV29-1 and TRBJ2-1; weak D call: TRBD1 (6 bases). Trimming removed 7 bases at V and 9 bases at J, with 19 bases between. There are 13 residues in the CDR3. CDR1 SQVTM and CDR2 ANQGSEA come from the germline V gene. The CDR3 region has the DNA TGCAGCGCTAGGAGTACAGGGAAGGGTGAGCAGTTCTTC. It is translated as CSARSTGKGEQFF.

This clonotype occurred a few times. The chain recombines TRBV27 with TRBJ1-6; D gene unclear. The germline V gene encodes CDR1 MNHEY and CDR2 SMNVEV (reference sequence). Between the trimmed V and J ends, which lost 4 bases and 4 bases, there was a span of 11 bases. The CDR3 consists of 15 residues. CDR3 loop: CASSWAGAYNSPLHF. CDR3 DNA sequence: TGTGCCAGCAGTTGGGCAGGTGCTTATAATTCACCCCTCCACTTT.

In this sample, this clonotype turned up many times. V usage is TRBV6-6 and J usage is TRBJ2-5; 10 bases fit TRBD2. In germline, CDR1 is MNHNY, CDR2 SVGAGI (reference sequence). The CDR3 consists of 16 residues. Losses at the gene ends were 2 bases for V and 5 bases for J; bases not matched to a gene: 8. The CDR3 DNA follows: TGTGCCAGCAGTTACACGAGCGGGGGGGCCGCTGAGACCCAGTACTTC. Translated: CASSYTSGGAAETQYF.

On this clonotype: This sequence may be a read error, since a much larger clone differs from it by one base. V and J are TRBV6-5 and TRBJ2-1; a possible D gene is TRBD2 (6 bases). The CDR3 is 15 residues long. Trimming took off 3 bases at V and 0 bases at J, with 9 bases between the two ends. Germline CDR1 MNHEY, CDR2 SVGAGI. Written as DNA, the CDR3 is TGTGCCAGCAGTTATGCTAGCGCCTCCTACAATGAGCAGTTCTTC. Its protein is CASSYASASYNEQFF.

A few counts support this clonotype. One end of the junction does not line up with germline, which may come from a read error. The rearrangement joins TRBV6-5 to TRBJ1-1, with 7 bases lining up with TRBD1. The CDR3 is made up of 13 amino acids. Germline V gene sequence: CDR1 MNHEY, CDR2 SVGAGI. In DNA form, the CDR3 reads TGTGCCGTCGAAGGGGGCCGGTACACTGGAGCTTTCTTT. This codes for CAVEGGRYTGAFF.

The table lists this clonotype with many counts. This chain links TRBV7-2 with TRBJ2-3, with D uncertain. CDR3 length: 13 amino acids. Trimming left V 7 bases short and J 2 bases short, with 10 bases between. From germline, CDR1 is SGHTA and CDR2 FQGNSA. CDR3 in amino acids: CASKNPDTDTQYF. For the CDR3, the DNA is TGTGCCAGCAAAAATCCCGACACAGATACGCAGTATTTT.

This clonotype was counted a few times. The J gene is TRBJ2-5, the V gene TRBV14, with 8 positions matching TRBD1. This CDR3 contains 14 residues. CDR1 is SGHDN, CDR2 FVKESK, per germline. The junction had 2 bases not matched to a gene; V was cut back by 3 bases and J by 2 bases. CDR3 amino acids: CASSQNRGQETQYF. Written as DNA, the CDR3 is TGTGCCAGCAGCCAGAACAGGGGGCAAGAGACCCAGTACTTC.

CDR3 sequence (DNA): TGTGCCAGCAGCTTTGGGATAGGGAACATTCAGTACTTC. It codes for CASSFGIGNIQYF. The chain employs TRBV5-4 and TRBJ2-4; D is ambiguous. CDR1 and CDR2 from the germline V gene are SGHNT and YYREEE (reference sequence). Trimming took 2 bases from V and 7 from J, leaving 10 bases between them. The CDR3 has 13 amino acids.

Concerning this clonotype itself: The germline gene is not matched at one end of the junction; a read error may be the cause. The V call is TRBV7-3, the J call TRBJ2-1, with 7 bases lining up with TRBD1. Per the germline V gene, CDR1 is SGHTA and CDR2 is FQGTGA. This CDR3 has 12 amino acids. The CDR3 DNA reads TGTGCCGGCAGCTCGTCACAGGGGATGCAGTTCTTC. Translated, it gives CAGSSSQGMQFF.

The chain carries TRBV20-1 and TRBJ1-6, with D uncertain. Germline CDR1 DFQATT, CDR2 SNEGSKA (reference sequence). V shed 5 bases and J shed 16 bases, with 18 bases lying between them. The CDR3 sequence is 12 residues long. As DNA, the CDR3 is TGCAGTGCTTCAGCAGTCCTCCGCCCTCTCCACTTT. Its protein product is CSASAVLRPLHF.